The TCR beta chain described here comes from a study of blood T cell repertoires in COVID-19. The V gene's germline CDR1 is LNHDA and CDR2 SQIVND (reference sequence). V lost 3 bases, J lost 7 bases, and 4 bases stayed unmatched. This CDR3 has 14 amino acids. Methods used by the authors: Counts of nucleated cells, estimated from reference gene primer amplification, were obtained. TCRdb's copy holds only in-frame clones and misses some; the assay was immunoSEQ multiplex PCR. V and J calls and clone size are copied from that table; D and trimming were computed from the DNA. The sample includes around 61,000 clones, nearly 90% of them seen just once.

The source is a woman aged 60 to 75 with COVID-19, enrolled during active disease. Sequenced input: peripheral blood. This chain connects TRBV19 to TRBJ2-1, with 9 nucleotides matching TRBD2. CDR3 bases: TGTGCCAGTAGTATTTTAAGCGGGAGGAATGAGCAGTTCTTC. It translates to CASSILSGRNEQFF. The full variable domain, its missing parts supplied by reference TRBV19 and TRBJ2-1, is DGGITQSPKYLFRKEGQNVTLSCEQNLNHDAMYWYRQDPGQGLRLIYYSQIVNDFQKGDIAEGYSVSREKKESFPLTVTSAQKNPTAFYLCASSILSGRNEQFFGPGTRLTVL.